Listed below are T cell receptor beta chains from one sample, sequenced in a study of monozygotic twins with inflammatory bowel disease. One entry per CDR3 protein, without DNA, is what TCRdb gives after re-calling the 5' RACE reads. Reported are under 150,000 distinct CDR3 sequences; the ten largest clones contain roughly 2.5%. The sequenced sample was blood. Receptor source: a human donor with ulcerative colitis or Crohn's disease, or a healthy co-twin of an affected twin (not recorded which). Both conserved end residues are part of each CDR3.

TRBV18,TRBJ1-6,CASSPATGRNSPLHF
TRBV5-1,TRBJ1-2,CASSLASGNYGYTF
TRBV6-6,TRBJ2-2,CASRDSNTGELFF
TRBV28,TRBJ2-2,CASRRSETGELFF
TRBV7-2,TRBJ2-2,CASGQGSGELFF
TRBV5-1,TRBJ2-2,CASSFVRGDQNTGELFF
TRBV6-1,TRBJ2-7,CASRPGAATPYEQYF
TRBV30,TRBJ1-4,CAWRKLGGGNDEKLFF
TRBV7-3,TRBJ1-2,CASSQSGGRNYGYTF
TRBV20-1,TRBJ1-6,CSARDQGTYSPLHF
TRBV5-5,TRBJ2-1,CASSSTWPGQGGYNEQFF
TRBV5-1,TRBJ2-1,CASSLSLAGGPNEQFF
TRBV19,TRBJ2-1,CASRIANEQFF
TRBV18,TRBJ2-3,CASSGLTDTDTQYF
TRBV5-1,TRBJ2-7,CASSSNVGVTYEQYF
TRBV24-1,TRBJ2-1,CATSDPGTKMDNEQFF
TRBV20-1,TRBJ2-3,CSAPLPTSGPSTDTQYF
TRBV4-1,TRBJ2-4,CASSQEFRPRIFLAKNIQYF
TRBV12-3/TRBV12-4,TRBJ2-1,CASSPWDRGSYNEQFF
TRBV20-1,TRBJ2-7,CSPLGKGGGSFYEQYF
TRBV5-1,TRBJ1-2,CASSTQDYGYTF
TRBV5-1,TRBJ2-1,CASSLGQGDYNEQFF
TRBV6-6,TRBJ2-3,CASRGIGDTQYF
TRBV3-1,TRBJ2-3,CASSRGQVFQGDTQYF
TRBV30,TRBJ2-7,CAWSFGGASYEQYF
TRBV20-1,TRBJ2-5,CSAPPGAMSGETQYF
TRBV28,TRBJ2-7,CASSHAGTQGGYEQYF
TRBV5-1,TRBJ2-1,CASSPSPGQTYNEQFF
TRBV16,TRBJ2-5,CASSQLVTETQYF
TRBV12-3/TRBV12-4,TRBJ1-2,CASSLFTGGHGYTF
TRBV5-6,TRBJ1-1,CASSPTAGYGAFF
TRBV27,TRBJ2-4,CASKRTDLAKNIQYF
TRBV29-1,TRBJ2-2,CSVWTGAITGELFF
TRBV4-2,TRBJ1-5,CASSQVGDSLSNQPQHF
TRBV20-1,TRBJ1-5,CSASKSRGSGNQPQHF
TRBV6-2/TRBV6-3,TRBJ2-3,CASSGPGDRLTDTQYF
TRBV5-1,TRBJ2-1,CASSPRTGGIDTEQFF
TRBV28,TRBJ1-1,CASRSSLLMNTEAFF
TRBV15,TRBJ2-2,CATSRGTGGSSGELFF
TRBV7-2,TRBJ2-2,CASSLVGTTGELFF
TRBV7-9,TRBJ2-7,CASSLSTGGEQYF
TRBV7-8,TRBJ2-2,CASSFDSNTGELFF
TRBV7-9,TRBJ1-2,CASSLLGGTIGYTF
TRBV12-3/TRBV12-4,TRBJ1-2,CASTEASYNYGYTF
TRBV28,TRBJ2-5,CASSLFGGGETQYF
TRBV11-3,TRBJ2-3,CASSLGLFGGESTDTQYF
TRBV7-9,TRBJ2-1,CASSSGTASYNEQFF
TRBV20-1,TRBJ1-2,CSALGGEYGYTF
TRBV24-1,TRBJ2-4,CATSDPRQGKGDIQYF
TRBV20-1,TRBJ1-1,CSARDSRGYTEAFF
TRBV7-2,TRBJ1-1,CASSLQIEAFF
TRBV3-1,TRBJ2-3,CASSQRRTSATDTQYF
TRBV4-1,TRBJ2-1,CASSQSLAGVMDEQFF
TRBV4-3,TRBJ2-7,CASSQVWPGYSYEQYF
TRBV20-1,TRBJ2-7,CSAPSQGRKYEQYF
TRBV4-1,TRBJ1-4,CASSHAPGPNEKLFF
TRBV28,TRBJ2-2,CASSLFRTGDTGELFF
TRBV5-6,TRBJ2-7,CASSLATTYEQYF